One and the same sample provided the 28 T cell receptor beta chains below, sequenced in a study of cytomegalovirus exposure and HLA in healthy donors. Primers: 60 Vbeta forward and 13 Jbeta reverse. The data were produced by immunoSEQ multiplex PCR, yet TCRdb's version contains in-frame clones alone and is incomplete. Seen here are 100,000 to 120,000 clones, around 80% observed once, and the top ten hold around 2.1%. The sample consisted of PBMCs. The receptors originated from a man aged 30 to 39 in good health and CMV-seronegative.

This sequence joins TRBV5-1 and TRBJ1-1; 9 bases fit TRBD1. The germline CDR1 and CDR2 sequences are SGHRS and YFSETQ. The CDR3 sequence is 17 residues long. With 3 bases clipped from V and 1 base from J, the junction kept 10 bases outside the gene matches. For the CDR3, the DNA is TGCGCCAGCAGCTCCTCCGGGACAGGGATCCGGAACACTGAAGCTTTCTTT. Translating it yields CASSSSGTGIRNTEAFF.

The chain combines TRBV18 with TRBJ2-1, with a tentative D call TRBD2 (9 bases). Germline V gene data show CDR1 as KGHSH and CDR2 as LQKENI. Trimming removed 3 bases at V and 8 bases at J, with 23 bases between. There are 17 residues in the CDR3. CDR3 sequence (DNA): TGTGCCAGCTCACCCCCAGGGGGCTCAGCGGGAGGCTATGAGCAGTTCTTC. It codes for CASSPPGGSAGGYEQFF.

This chain links TRBV6-1 with TRBJ1-3, with a tentative D call TRBD1 (5 bases). CDR1 is MNHNS, CDR2 SASEGT, per germline. CDR3 size: 15 residues. Trimming left V 6 bases short and J 0 bases short, with 12 bases between. CDR3 sequence reads: CASRLDSISGNTIYF. The CDR3 DNA reads TGTGCCAGCAGGCTCGACAGTATCTCTGGAAACACCATATATTTT.

This chain uses TRBV6-6 with TRBJ1-5, with D possibly TRBD1 on 5 matching bases. Trimming took 6 bases from V and 4 from J, leaving 16 bases between them. The length of the CDR3 is 15 residues. Germline V lookup: CDR1 MNHNY, CDR2 SVGAGI (reference sequence). The chain's CDR3 is CASRGQNLGNQPQHF. The CDR3 bases are TGTGCCAGCAGGGGGCAAAACCTGGGGAATCAGCCCCAGCATTTT.

This clone was seen at least ten times. This chain joins TRBV5-1 and TRBJ2-7, with 8 bases matching TRBD1. CDR1 and CDR2 (germline): SGHRS, YFSETQ. This CDR3 has 14 residues. V was pared by 4 bases and J by 6 bases, with 9 bases of the junction left unmatched. The chain's CDR3 is CASSPGVDRGEQYF. In nucleotides, the CDR3 is TGCGCCAGCAGCCCCGGGGTTGACAGGGGCGAGCAGTACTTC. Based on the CDR3 plus reference TRBV5-1 and TRBJ2-7, the full variable domain is KAGVTQTPRYLIKTRGQQVTLSCSPISGHRSVSWYQQTPGQGLQFLFEYFSETQRNKGNFPGRFSGRQFSNSRSEMNVSTLELGDSALYLCASSPGVDRGEQYFGPGTRLTVT.

This chain joins TRBV19 and TRBJ1-2, with D possibly being TRBD1 (5 bases). The CDR3 spans 11 residues. The germline CDR1 and CDR2 sequences are LNHDA and SQIVND (reference sequence). Trimming shortened V by 5 bases and J by 10 bases, and 11 bases separated the two germline ends. This chain's CDR3 is CASSFDRAYTF. The CDR3 bases are TGTGCCAGTAGTTTCGACAGAGCCTACACCTTC.

CDR3: CASSPLAGSSYEQYF. The CDR3 DNA reads as TGTGCCAGCAGTCCACTAGCGGGGAGCTCCTACGAGCAGTACTTC. J is TRBJ2-7 and V is TRBV2; 10 bases are shared with TRBD2. Germline CDR1 is SNHLY and CDR2 is FYNNEI. Losses at the gene ends were 5 bases for V and 0 bases for J; bases not matched to a gene: 4. The CDR3 spans 15 residues. Complete variable domain (other parts from reference TRBV2 and TRBJ2-7): EPEVTQTPSHQVTQMGQEVILRCVPISNHLYFYWYRQILGQKVEFLVSFYNNEISEKSEIFDDQFSVERPDGSNFTLKIRSTKLEDSAMYFCASSPLAGSSYEQYFGPGTRLTVT.

The chain carries TRBV4-3 and TRBJ1-3, with D possibly being TRBD1 (5 bases). V lost 0 bases, J lost 2 bases, and 14 bases lay in between. The CDR3 is 17 amino acids. Looked up from germline, CDR1 is LGHNA and CDR2 is YSLEER. The CDR3 sequence is CASSQDRGPGAGNTIYF. The CDR3 region has the DNA TGCGCCAGCAGCCAAGATAGGGGCCCCGGAGCTGGAAACACCATATATTTT.

The chain joins TRBV6-5 to TRBJ1-4; D may be TRBD1 (5 bases). The V end lost 5 bases, the J end lost 2 bases, and 12 bases lay between the germline ends. CDR1 and CDR2 (germline): MNHEY, SVGAGI. The CDR3 consists of 15 residues. CDR3 loop: CASSAPGLTNEKLFF. The CDR3 DNA reads TGTGCCAGCAGTGCGCCAGGGTTGACTAATGAAAAACTGTTTTTT.

The genes are TRBV19 and TRBJ2-3; D ambiguous. Trimming took off 4 bases at V and 0 bases at J, with 14 bases between the two ends. The CDR3 length is 16 residues. Germline V gene sequence: CDR1 LNHDA, CDR2 SQIVND (reference sequence). The CDR3 here is CASSSSLGPSTDTQYF. The CDR3 DNA reads TGTGCCAGTAGTAGCAGTCTTGGTCCGAGCACAGATACGCAGTATTTT.

This clone was detected only once. The chain joins TRBV18 to TRBJ2-1, with D maybe TRBD2 (5 bases). The CDR3 sequence is 15 residues long. Trimming removed 3 bases at V and 0 bases at J, with 9 bases between. Germline loops: CDR1 KGHSH, CDR2 LQKENI. The CDR3: CASSPSAGSYNEQFF. As DNA, the CDR3 is TGTGCCAGCTCACCCAGCGCGGGCTCCTACAATGAGCAGTTCTTC.

Points on this clone: Other DNA sequences in the sample encode the same CDR3. The chain couples TRBV29-1 to TRBJ2-3; D perhaps matches TRBD1 (5 bases). The germline V gene encodes CDR1 SQVTM and CDR2 ANQGSEA. This CDR3 comprises 13 residues. Trimming shortened V by 6 bases and J by 1 base, and 11 bases separated the two germline ends. CDR3 bases: TGCAGCGTACGCCAAGGGGGCACAGATACGCAGTATTTT. Its protein product is CSVRQGGTDTQYF.

The chain links TRBV2 to TRBJ2-3; D may be TRBD2 (6 bases). Trimming shortened V by 3 bases and J by 8 bases, and 18 bases separated the two germline ends. Germline V gives CDR1 SNHLY, CDR2 FYNNEI. This CDR3 is built from 15 residues. The CDR3 DNA sequence: TGTGCCAGCAGTGACAGCCTAGCGCTTTCCGGTACGCAGTATTTT. Its translation is CASSDSLALSGTQYF.

The chain employs TRBV6-5 and TRBJ2-2, with D possibly being TRBD2 (5 bases). V was pared by 5 bases and J by 1 base, with 11 bases between. Germline V gene sequence: CDR1 MNHEY, CDR2 SVGAGI. The CDR3 spans 15 residues. Written as DNA, the CDR3 is TGTGCCAGCAGTAGACTAAGCGTGAACACCGGGGAGCTGTTTTTT. Protein product: CASSRLSVNTGELFF.

The chain couples TRBV7-9 to TRBJ1-3, with 7 nucleotides matching TRBD1. Looked up from germline, CDR1 is SEHNR and CDR2 is FQNEAQ (reference sequence). The V and J ends lost 3 bases and 4 bases, in that order; junction bases with no gene match: 6. CDR3 length equals 15 residues. The CDR3 is CASSFGSGGGNTIYF. The CDR3 DNA follows: TGTGCCAGCAGCTTCGGGTCAGGGGGAGGAAACACCATATATTTT.

The rearrangement joins TRBV28 to TRBJ2-3, with no clear D. Germline V CDR1 and CDR2: MDHEN, SYDVKM. The CDR3 is 11 residues long. Trimming took 3 bases from V and 6 from J, leaving 4 bases between them. The CDR3 sequence is CASSFLDTQYF. The CDR3 coding sequence is TGTGCCAGCAGTTTTCTGGATACGCAGTATTTT.

The chain joins TRBV6-6 to TRBJ2-5, with 13 nucleotides matching TRBD2. Trimming cost V 8 bases and J 1 base; bases outside gene matches: 1. CDR1 and CDR2 (germline): MNHNY, SVGAGI (reference sequence). The CDR3 has 14 residues. The DNA for the CDR3 is TGTGCCAGCCGGACTAGCGGGGGCCAAGAGACCCAGTACTTC. This codes for CASRTSGGQETQYF.

The table lists this clone with a few counts. This chain connects TRBV5-5 to TRBJ1-5; unclear D gene. In germline, CDR1 is SGHKS, CDR2 YYEKEE (reference sequence). The CDR3 consists of 13 residues. The germline V and J ends were trimmed by 3 bases and 0 bases, with 4 bases remaining between them. CDR3 nucleotide sequence: TGTGCCAGCAGCTACAATAGCAATCAGCCCCAGCATTTT. Its translation: CASSYNSNQPQHF.

The chain is built from TRBV29-1 and TRBJ1-2; 9 bases are a match to TRBD1. The CDR3 runs 15 residues. Per the germline V gene, CDR1 is SQVTM and CDR2 is ANQGSEA. J lost 7 bases, V lost 4 bases, and 13 bases had no gene match. CDR3 nucleotides: TGCAGCGTTGCAGGGGGGGACAGGGCTTCGGGTGGCTACACCTTC. Translating it yields CSVAGGDRASGGYTF.

The chain is built from TRBV5-4 and TRBJ2-4, with 10 bases aligning to TRBD1. The V gene end was trimmed by 4 bases and the J gene end by 8 bases; junction bases not matched to a gene: 6. Per the germline V gene, CDR1 is SGHNT and CDR2 is YYREEE (reference sequence). The CDR3 length is 14 residues. For the CDR3, the DNA is TGTGCCAGCAGCCTAGACAGGGGGCGCGACATTCAGTACTTC. Translation: CASSLDRGRDIQYF.

The chain is built from TRBV27 and TRBJ2-3; D uncertain. There are 12 residues in the CDR3. Trimming removed 5 bases from V and 5 bases from J, with 8 bases in between. CDR1 and CDR2 (germline): MNHEY, SMNVEV (reference sequence). The CDR3 here is CASSTLRDTQYF. The DNA for the CDR3 is TGTGCCAGCAGTACCCTAAGAGATACGCAGTATTTT.

The chain uses TRBV30 and TRBJ1-1, with 7 bases matching TRBD1. V gave up 2 bases and J gave up 6 bases; unmatched junction bases: 9. CDR1 and CDR2 (germline): GTSNPN, SVGIG (reference sequence). The CDR3 spans 14 residues. The CDR3 here is CAWSRKRQGAEAFF. CDR3 sequence (DNA): TGTGCCTGGAGTCGGAAGAGACAGGGCGCTGAAGCTTTCTTT.

The rearrangement links TRBV10-3 to TRBJ2-2, with TRBD2 as a possible D gene (6 bases). The V gene lost 6 bases and the J gene lost 4 bases, with 15 bases spanning the gap. CDR3 length: 15 amino acids. Germline lookup yields CDR1 ENHRY and CDR2 SYGVKD. The CDR3 nucleotides are TGTGCCATCAGGGCTAGCGCCGCTGCCACCGGGGAGCTGTTTTTT. It specifies CAIRASAAATGELFF.

On this clone itself: Other nucleotide sequences from this sample produce the same CDR3. J is TRBJ1-1 and V is TRBV6-5; the D is unclear. This CDR3 spans 12 amino acids. Trimming took off 5 bases at V and 4 bases at J, with 8 bases between the two ends. Germline CDR1 MNHEY, CDR2 SVGAGI. CDR3 residues: CASSRGGTEAFF. CDR3 DNA sequence: TGTGCCAGCAGTCGAGGAGGCACTGAAGCTTTCTTT.

The V gene is TRBV7-2, the J gene TRBJ2-5; the D gene is possibly TRBD2 (6 bases). Trimming removed 6 bases from V and 8 bases from J, with 22 bases in between. The germline V gene encodes CDR1 SGHTA and CDR2 FQGNSA. The length of the CDR3 is 15 residues. DNA for the CDR3: TGTGCCAGCAGTCCCACTCTAGCGACTCAGCGAACCCAGTACTTC. This translates into CASSPTLATQRTQYF.

V usage is TRBV5-1 and J usage is TRBJ2-1; TRBD1 might be the D (5 bases). From germline, CDR1 is SGHRS and CDR2 YFSETQ. Trimming stripped 0 bases from V and 4 bases from J, with 8 bases between. The CDR3 runs to 14 residues. Here the CDR3 DNA reads TGCGCCAGCAGCTTGGGGACACGATACAATGAGCAGTTCTTC. It encodes CASSLGTRYNEQFF. Combining the CDR3 with reference TRBV5-1 and TRBJ2-1 gives the whole variable domain KAGVTQTPRYLIKTRGQQVTLSCSPISGHRSVSWYQQTPGQGLQFLFEYFSETQRNKGNFPGRFSGRQFSNSRSEMNVSTLELGDSALYLCASSLGTRYNEQFFGPGTRLTVL.

A note on this clone: A read error may produce the germline difference seen at one junction end. This rearrangement joins TRBV29-1 to TRBJ1-2; the D is unclear. Germline V gene sequence: CDR1 SQVTM, CDR2 ANQGSEA. The CDR3 loop spans 11 amino acids. The CDR3 sequence: CSVGSNYGYTF. CDR3 DNA sequence: TGCAGCGTTGGCTCTAACTACGGCTACACCTTC.

The chain carries TRBV5-4 and TRBJ2-3; TRBD2 matches at 9 bases. CDR3 length equals 16 residues. V lost 1 base and J lost 3; bases outside the gene matches: 6. Germline loops: CDR1 SGHNT, CDR2 YYREEE (reference sequence). The CDR3 DNA reads TGTGCCAGCAGCTTGAGGGCGGGAGGGCAAACAGATACGCAGTATTTT. Translating gives CASSLRAGGQTDTQYF.